This T cell receptor (beta chain) was identified during a study of T cells in tuberculosis. For the study at large: T cells were selected with CD1B tetramers loaded with glucose monomycolate.

Some clones are missing from TCRdb's copy, which holds only in-frame ones; the method was immunoSEQ multiplex PCR. The data show 85,000 to 90,000 clones, with approximately 90% seen just once and approximately 2% held by the top ten. The table lists this clone with a count of one. Cells were sorted from thawed PBMC rested overnight and stained with GMM-loaded CD1B tetramer, viability dye and anti-CD3. The lipid loaded on the CD1B tetramers was C32 glucose monomycolate from Rhodococcus equi. V dropped 6 bases and J dropped 7 bases, with 12 bases sitting between them. Germline V CDR1 and CDR2: SNHLY, FYNNEI. The CDR3 totals 12 residues.

This chain links TRBV2 with TRBJ2-5, with D tentatively TRBD2 (5 bases). The sequence derives from an adult woman with latent tuberculosis. What was sequenced was CD1b-GMM tetramer-negative cells sorted from PBMCs. The CDR3, as DNA: TGTGCCAGCAGGCGGGCGGCGTGGACCCAGTACTTC. Amino acids: CASRRAAWTQYF.